This T cell receptor beta chain was observed in a study of blood T cell repertoires in COVID-19. Study-wide background: Samples of COVID-19 (acute and convalescent) were obtained from the United States, Italy and Spain. T cells, B-cell-depleted T cells, or PBMCs supplied cDNA or gDNA.

How the authors handled the data: Counts of nucleated cells, estimated from reference gene primer amplification, were obtained. The assay was immunoSEQ multiplex PCR, and TCRdb's table has in-frame clones only and misses some. V and J calls and clone size are copied from that table; D and trimming were computed from the DNA. This sample has 100,000 or so clones, with about 91% found just once. Germline values: CDR1 SGDLS, CDR2 YYNGEE. V shed 3 bases, J shed 9 bases, and the junction held 3 bases outside the gene matches. The CDR3 is 14 amino acids. The chain links TRBV9 to TRBJ1-6; TRBD1 agrees at 10 bases. The sequence came from a man aged 18 to 29 with acute or convalescent COVID-19. Sequencing used peripheral blood. In DNA form, the CDR3 reads TGTGCCAGCAGCGGTGGGACAGGGGTTTCACCCCTCCACTTT. As protein: CASSGGTGVSPLHF.